In its sample, the clone carrying this TCR beta chain was seen many times. Its antigen is as yet unknown. The CDR3 has 18 residues. The V end lost 5 bases, the J end lost 3 bases, and 22 bases lay between the germline ends. Germline V gene data show CDR1 as MNHEY and CDR2 as SMNVEV (reference sequence). The entry originates in a study of neurological immune-mediated disorders. Study-level results: While HTLV-1-associated myelopathy showed the greatest TCR clonal expansion, multiple sclerosis showed the least, falling below healthy controls. It was the repertoires of 18 of 34 multiple sclerosis patients that phylogenetic grouping placed in one related-CDR3 cluster, which is a possible signature.

Unsorted libraries used 2 million PBMCs kept at -80 degrees C. The authors made cDNA by 5'RACE with 10-nucleotide random UMIs. TCRdb itself ran the 5' RACE reads through MiXCR, one entry per CDR3 protein. In the table there are roughly 89,000 distinct CDR3 sequences, approximately 2.8% of which are singletons. The V call is TRBV27, the J call TRBJ2-2; D call uncertain. This receptor was taken from a woman younger than 45 with multiple sclerosis. Sequenced: PBMCs. The CDR3 sequence is CASSPNVVGSLHTGELFF. For the CDR3, the DNA is TGTGCCAGCAGTCCCAACGTGGTAGGATCCCTTCACACCGGGGAGCTGTTTTTT.